This TCR beta chain emerged from a study of CD8 T cells in Susac syndrome. Random hexamers primed reverse transcription of about 0.5 to 1 ug RNA. TCRdb passed the immunoSEQ multiplex PCR reads through MiXCR, listing each CDR3 protein once. The profile shows about 150,000 distinct CDR3 sequences, around 95% of them singletons. V lost 4 bases to trimming and J lost 3 bases, with 15 bases between them. The CDR3 is 15 residues long. The germline gives CDR1 LGHDT, CDR2 YNNKEL (reference sequence). This rearrangement joins TRBV3-1 to TRBJ1-1; a weak D match, TRBD1 (6 bases). Sequenced sample: CD4+ T cells from PBMCs. The TCR comes from a human donor with Susac syndrome. Here the CDR3 reads CASSPVIQGDTEAFF. For the CDR3, the DNA is TGTGCCAGCAGCCCCGTCATACAGGGTGACACTGAAGCTTTCTTT.